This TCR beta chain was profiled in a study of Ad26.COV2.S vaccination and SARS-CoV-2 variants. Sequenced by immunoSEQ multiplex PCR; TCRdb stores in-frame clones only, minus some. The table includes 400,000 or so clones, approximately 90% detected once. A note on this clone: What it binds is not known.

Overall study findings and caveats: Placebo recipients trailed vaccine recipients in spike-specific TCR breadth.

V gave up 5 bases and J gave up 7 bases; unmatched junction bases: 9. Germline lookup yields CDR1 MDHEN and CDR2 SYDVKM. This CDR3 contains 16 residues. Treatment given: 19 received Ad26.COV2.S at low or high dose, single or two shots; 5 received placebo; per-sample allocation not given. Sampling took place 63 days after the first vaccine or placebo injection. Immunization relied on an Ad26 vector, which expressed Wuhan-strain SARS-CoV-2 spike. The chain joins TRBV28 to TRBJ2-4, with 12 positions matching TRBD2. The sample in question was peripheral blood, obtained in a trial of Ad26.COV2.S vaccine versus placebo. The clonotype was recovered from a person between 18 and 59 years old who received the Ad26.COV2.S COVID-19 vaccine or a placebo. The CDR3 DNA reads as TGTGCCAGCAGTAAACCTAGCGGGGGGGCGAGGAACATTCAGTACTTC. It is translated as CASSKPSGGARNIQYF.